This T cell receptor (beta chain) is from a study of blood T cell repertoires in COVID-19 (dated by TCRdb to between 2020 and 2021). At the level of the whole study: The collaborator samples originated in the United States, Italy and Spain and spanned the acute and convalescent phases of COVID-19. The prospective study material was composed of cDNA or gDNA derived from T cells, B-cell-depleted T cells, or PBMCs. The dataset comprised deeply sampled blood TCRbeta repertoires from subjects exposed to, actively infected with, or recovered from COVID-19. Where HLA class I and class II types were available, the types were taken from metadata supplied by the sample provider, not from assay-based typing. Sample metadata almost always included a de-identified subject ID, COVID-19 status, age in years and sex. Samples came from the ongoing ImmuneRACE study (first 160 participants) plus 1,254 subjects from 6 global collaborators. The repertoires were released in a freely available public database meant as a resource for research on the immune response to SARS-CoV-2. General study outcomes and caveats: The amount of clinical and demographic metadata varied by source and participant and was provided uncurated.

With respect to this clone: This clone's antigen is unknown. No per-base quality is available; no much larger clone lies one base away.

The immunoSEQ Assay, a bias-controlled multiplex PCR, was used to amplify TCRbeta CDR3 regions from genomic DNA. As for the authors' bioinformatics: Within the assay, amplification of reference gene primers was used to estimate how many nucleated cells each sample contained. To quantify the absolute abundance of each unique TCRbeta CDR3 rearrangement, sequence reads were collapsed and filtered. Productive Simpson clonality was computed per sample as the square root of Simpson's diversity index over productive rearrangements. TCRdb stores this immuneACCESS table with in-frame sequences only. Part of the clones is absent; in the studies checked, under half of the shortfall reflects unresolved V genes, and no reason is known for the rest. V and J calls and clone size are as listed in that table; D and trimming were resolved from the DNA. The sample profile shows tens of thousands of clones; 60% to 85% of them were found once. Roughly 50% of the sample lies in the top ten.

Collaborating institutions collected whole blood in K2EDTA tubes following their own protocols. Collaborator samples were shipped for TCRbeta analysis as frozen whole blood, isolated PBMCs, or DNA extracted from either sample type. From V the trimming removes 1 base and from J it removes 3 bases, while the gene matches leave 1 base of the junction unaccounted for. CDR1 and CDR2 are read off the germline V gene (reference sequence) as LNHNV and YYDKDF. The CDR3 sequence holds 15 residues, the cysteine and phenylalanine included. Only the CDR3 portion is preserved as DNA: 45 bases, with reading frame beginning at the first base.

This receptor was obtained from a human donor in a cohort sampled during active COVID-19. Specimen: peripheral blood. The chain is made from TRBV15 and TRBJ2-5, with 11 bases aligning to TRBD2. This receptor carries the CDR3 CATSRGGLAEETQYF. The DNA sequence is as follows: TGTGCCACCAGCAGAGGGGGACTAGCGGAAGAGACCCAGTACTTC.